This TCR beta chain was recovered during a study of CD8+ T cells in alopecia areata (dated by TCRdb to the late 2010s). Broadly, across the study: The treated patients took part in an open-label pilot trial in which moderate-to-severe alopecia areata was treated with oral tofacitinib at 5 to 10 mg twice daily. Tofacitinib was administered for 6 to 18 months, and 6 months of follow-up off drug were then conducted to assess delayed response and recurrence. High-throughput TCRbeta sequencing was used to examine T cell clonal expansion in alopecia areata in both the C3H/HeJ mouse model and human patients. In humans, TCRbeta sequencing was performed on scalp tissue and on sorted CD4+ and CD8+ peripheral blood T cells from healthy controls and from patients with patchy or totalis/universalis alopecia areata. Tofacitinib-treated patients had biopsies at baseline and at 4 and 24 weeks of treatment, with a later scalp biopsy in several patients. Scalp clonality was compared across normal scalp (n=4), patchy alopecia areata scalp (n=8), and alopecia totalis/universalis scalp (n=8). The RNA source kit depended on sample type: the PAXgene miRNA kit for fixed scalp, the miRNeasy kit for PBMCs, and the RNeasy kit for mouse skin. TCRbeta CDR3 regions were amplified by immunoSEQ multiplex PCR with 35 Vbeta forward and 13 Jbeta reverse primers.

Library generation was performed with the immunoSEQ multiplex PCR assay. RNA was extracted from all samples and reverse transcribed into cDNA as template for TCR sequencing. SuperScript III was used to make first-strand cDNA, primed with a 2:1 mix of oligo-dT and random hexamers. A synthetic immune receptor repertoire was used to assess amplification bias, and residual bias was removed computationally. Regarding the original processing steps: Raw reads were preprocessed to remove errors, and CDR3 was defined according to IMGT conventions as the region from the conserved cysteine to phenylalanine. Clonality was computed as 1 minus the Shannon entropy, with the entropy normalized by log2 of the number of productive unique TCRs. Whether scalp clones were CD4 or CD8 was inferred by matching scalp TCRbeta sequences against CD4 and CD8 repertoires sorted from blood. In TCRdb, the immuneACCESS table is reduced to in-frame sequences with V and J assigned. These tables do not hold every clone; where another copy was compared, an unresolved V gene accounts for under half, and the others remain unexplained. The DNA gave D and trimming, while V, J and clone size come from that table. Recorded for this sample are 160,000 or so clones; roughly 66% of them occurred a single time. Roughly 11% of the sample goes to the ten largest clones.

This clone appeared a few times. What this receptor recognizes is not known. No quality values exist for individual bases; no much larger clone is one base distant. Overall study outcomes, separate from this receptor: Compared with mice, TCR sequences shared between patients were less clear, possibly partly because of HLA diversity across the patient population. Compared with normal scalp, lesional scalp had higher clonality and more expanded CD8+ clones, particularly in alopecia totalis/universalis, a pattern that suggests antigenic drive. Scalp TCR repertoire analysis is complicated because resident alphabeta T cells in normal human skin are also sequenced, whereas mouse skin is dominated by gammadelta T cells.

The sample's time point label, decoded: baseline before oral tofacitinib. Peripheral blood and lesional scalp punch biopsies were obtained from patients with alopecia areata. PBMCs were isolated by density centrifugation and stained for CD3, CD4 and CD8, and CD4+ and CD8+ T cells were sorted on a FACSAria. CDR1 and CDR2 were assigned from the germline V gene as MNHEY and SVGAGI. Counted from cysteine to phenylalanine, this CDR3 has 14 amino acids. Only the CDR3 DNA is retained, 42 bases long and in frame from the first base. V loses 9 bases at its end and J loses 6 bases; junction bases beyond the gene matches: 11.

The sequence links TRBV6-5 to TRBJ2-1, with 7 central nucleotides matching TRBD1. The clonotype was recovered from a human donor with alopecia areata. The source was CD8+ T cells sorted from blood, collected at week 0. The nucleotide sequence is TGTGCCAGTAGTCCCGGGACAGACCCCAATGAGCAGTTCTTC. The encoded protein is CASSPGTDPNEQFF.